This note documents a single TCR beta chain sequence. This sample stems from a study of blood T cell repertoires in COVID-19. Study-level background: The United States, Italy and Spain supplied acute and convalescent COVID-19 samples. PBMCs, B-cell-depleted T cells, or T cells provided the cDNA or gDNA that made up the material.

CDR1 is MGHRA, CDR2 YSYEKL, per germline. Trimming cost V 5 bases and J 3 bases, with 13 bases left between them. This CDR3 spans 15 amino acids. In the original processing: Using reference gene primer amplification, nucleated cell counts were estimated. The repertoire was sequenced with immunoSEQ multiplex PCR; TCRdb's copy has only in-frame clones and lacks some. V, J and clone size reflect that table, while D and trimming were determined from the DNA. The table lists tens of thousands of clones, about 77% of them singletons, with over 25% in the top ten. Sequenced input: peripheral blood. The chain links TRBV4-1 to TRBJ1-4; D is unclear. The clonotype comes from a man older than 75 with acute or convalescent COVID-19. The CDR3 reads CASSLPGSSNEKLFF. The CDR3 coding sequence is TGCGCCAGCAGCTTACCGGGATCGTCTAATGAAAAACTGTTTTTT.